The T cell receptor (beta chain) described here comes from a study of blood T cell repertoires in COVID-19 (dated by TCRdb to 2018 to 2021). General notes on the study: Collaborator samples came from the United States, Italy and Spain and covered acute and convalescent phases of COVID-19. The material from the prospective study consisted of cDNA or gDNA derived from T cells, B-cell-depleted T cells, or PBMCs. HLA class I and class II types, where available, came from metadata supplied by the sample provider rather than from assay-based typing. A de-identified subject ID, COVID-19 status, age in years and sex were almost always included in the sample metadata. The samples were drawn from two sources: the first 160 participants of the ongoing ImmuneRACE study, and fewer than 1,500 subjects contributed by 6 global collaborators. The repertoires were released in a freely available public database meant as a resource for research on the immune response to SARS-CoV-2. Deeply sampled blood TCRbeta repertoires from subjects exposed to, actively infected with, or recovered from COVID-19 were included in the dataset.

TCRbeta CDR3 regions were amplified from genomic DNA using the immunoSEQ Assay, a bias-controlled multiplex PCR. On the study's bioinformatics: Nucleated cell counts per sample were estimated from amplification of reference gene primers within the assay. To quantify the absolute abundance of each unique TCRbeta CDR3 rearrangement, sequence reads were collapsed and filtered. For each sample, productive Simpson clonality was calculated as the square root of Simpson's diversity index across productive rearrangements. TCRdb provides this immuneACCESS table in a form limited to in-frame rearrangements. Some clones are lacking; in checked studies, under half of them reflect an unresolved V gene, and why the rest are absent is not known. That table furnishes V, J and clone size, whereas the DNA furnished D and trimming. The sample yields fewer than 700,000 clones; approximately 88% were counted once. Jointly, the top ten make up less than 9.5% of the sample.

Trimming takes 0 bases from V and 2 bases from J, and the germline ends sit 17 bases apart. Per the germline V gene, LGHNT is the CDR1 and FRNRAP is the CDR2. The CDR3 measures 17 amino acids from cysteine to phenylalanine. The read is trimmed to its CDR3 DNA, 51 bases read in frame from base 1. This clone was seen a few times. Its antigen is currently not known. Base qualities are missing; no much larger clone stands one base away. At one collaborating source in Seattle, patients were enrolled during active infection and were followed longitudinally through the course of disease. Whole blood was collected in K2EDTA tubes by collaborating institutions according to the institutions' own protocols. For TCRbeta analysis, collaborators shipped samples in one of three forms: frozen whole blood, isolated PBMCs, or DNA extracted from either of those sample types. Points the paper makes about the study in general: Clinical and demographic metadata were provided uncurated, with the amount varying by source and participant.

The TCR originated in a woman aged 45 to 65 with COVID-19, enrolled during active disease. Sample: peripheral blood. The sequence links TRBV12-5 to TRBJ2-7; the D gene is perhaps TRBD1, on 5 matching bases. The CDR3 region has the sequence CASGLVPLQDVPYEQYF. The DNA reads as follows: TGTGCTAGTGGTTTGGTACCCCTACAGGATGTACCCTACGAGCAGTACTTC.